The 9 T cell receptor beta chains listed next were all sequenced from one sample in a study of preoperative IRX-2 immunotherapy in early breast cancer (dated by TCRdb to 2018 to 2020). Library creation used the immunoSEQ multiplex PCR assay. TCRdb retrieved this table from immuneACCESS and kept in-frame rearrangements only. Not all clones are present; in checked studies, unresolved V genes account for under half, and no reason is known for the remainder. The table for this sample lists some 19,000 clones; around four fifths of them were counted only once. The ten largest clones add up to roughly 1.2% of the sample. Reading the label with the study, this specimen's treatment or condition is: preoperative locoregional IRX-2 cytokine immunotherapy. Sequencing was performed on lymph node tissue, taken after IRX-2 immunotherapy. These receptors were taken from a human donor with breast cancer.

This chain connects TRBV30 to TRBJ2-7, with D maybe TRBD2 (6 bases). Per germline, CDR1 GTSNPN and CDR2 SVGIG (reference sequence). V lost 2 bases, J lost 2 bases, and 10 bases lay in between. This CDR3 is 13 amino acids long. The CDR3 here is CAWSPAGTYEQYF. For the CDR3, the DNA is TGTGCCTGGAGTCCCGCGGGGACCTACGAGCAGTACTTC. Together with reference TRBV30 and TRBJ2-7, the CDR3 gives the full variable domain: SQTIHQWPATLVQPVGSPLSLECTVEGTSNPNLYWYRQAAGRGLQLLFYSVGIGQISSEVPQNLSASRPQDRQFILSSKKLLLSDSGFYLCAWSPAGTYEQYFGPGTRLTVT.

This clone showed up just once. The chain couples TRBV6-8 to TRBJ1-5; unclear D gene. CDR1 and CDR2 (germline): MNHGY, SAAAGT. CDR3 size: 14 residues. V was shortened by 5 bases and J by 1 base, with 9 bases between the two germline ends. CDR3 nucleotides: TGTGCCAGCAGTGAGTCGGGGAGCAATCAGCCCCAGCATTTT. It specifies CASSESGSNQPQHF.

The rearrangement joins TRBV6-8 to TRBJ1-2, with a weak D call TRBD1 (5 bases). Germline CDR1 is MNHGY and CDR2 is SAAAGT. V shed 4 bases and J shed 8 bases, with 11 bases lying between them. The CDR3 has 12 residues. The CDR3 region has the DNA TGTGCCAGCAGTTTAGACAGCCGAGGCTACACCTTC. Residues: CASSLDSRGYTF.

The chain couples TRBV18 to TRBJ2-5; D not certain. Germline-derived CDR1 and CDR2 are KGHSH and LQKENI. Trimming shortened V by 3 bases and J by 3 bases, and 8 bases separated the two germline ends. This CDR3 contains 13 residues. The CDR3 loop reads CASSPRQEETQYF. The CDR3 DNA is TGTGCCAGCTCACCGAGGCAGGAAGAGACCCAGTACTTC.

V and J are TRBV28 and TRBJ1-1, with 7 bases that match TRBD1. The length of the CDR3 is 15 residues. Losses at the gene ends were 5 bases for V and 0 bases for J; bases not matched to a gene: 6. CDR1 and CDR2 from the germline V gene are MDHEN and SYDVKM. The CDR3: CASSPLDRMNTEAFF. CDR3 nucleotides: TGTGCCAGCAGTCCACTGGACAGGATGAACACTGAAGCTTTCTTT. Complete variable domain (other parts from reference TRBV28 and TRBJ1-1): DVKVTQSSRYLVKRTGEKVFLECVQDMDHENMFWYRQDPGLGLRLIYFSYDVKMKEKGDIPEGYSVSREKKERFSLILESASTNQTSMYLCASSPLDRMNTEAFFGQGTRLTVV.

This chain joins TRBV19 and TRBJ1-4, with D unclear. This CDR3 is 14 amino acids long. Trimming cost V 4 bases and J 8 bases, with 14 bases left between them. CDR1 is LNHDA and CDR2 is SQIVND in the germline V gene (reference sequence). The CDR3 coding sequence is TGTGCCAGTAGTACGGCGACCACGAGAGAAAAACTGTTTTTT. As protein: CASSTATTREKLFF.

The chain links TRBV6-7 to TRBJ2-7, with TRBD2 matching over 7 bases. TRBV6-7 has ORF status, its function being uncertain. The CDR3 is 15 amino acids. J lost 2 bases, V lost 2 bases, and 6 bases had no gene match. The CDR3 DNA follows: TGTGCCAGCAGTTACGGAGGCGGGAGCACCTACGAGCAGTACTTC. The encoded protein is CASSYGGGSTYEQYF.

The chain links TRBV11-3 to TRBJ1-2; 10 bases align to TRBD1. This CDR3 has 15 residues. CDR1 and CDR2 from the germline V gene are SGHNT and YENEEA. Germline trimming cut 5 bases from V and 8 bases from J; bases unmatched to any gene: 11. The CDR3 DNA is TGTGCCAGCAGCCAAAATACCGGGACAGGGGCCGGCTACACCTTC. As protein: CASSQNTGTGAGYTF.

The rearrangement links TRBV11-3 to TRBJ2-3; 8 bases agree with TRBD2. Trimming at V came to 7 bases and at J to 1 base, leaving 10 bases not matched to a gene. CDR1 is SGHNT, CDR2 YENEEA, per germline. The CDR3 consists of 16 residues. The CDR3: CASKLSVGGGTDTQYF. The CDR3 nucleotides are TGTGCCAGCAAACTATCGGTCGGGGGGGGCACAGATACGCAGTATTTT.